The 32 T cell receptor beta chains below were found in one sample sequenced in a study of beta chain bispecific antibodies for T cell cancers. Which antigens these TCRs recognize remains unknown. Findings and limits, study-wide: The TRBV12-3 share of total TRBV signal fell around 99% after anti-TRBV12 rather than anti-CD19 exposure. Most targeted TRBV signal came from the leukemia cell line cells, not normal T cells.

One entry per CDR3 protein, called by TCRdb with MiXCR from the 5' RACE reads. The table has about 20,000 distinct CDR3 sequences, about 2% seen once; the top ten hold around 5.2%. T cells were expanded from blood mononuclear cells for about 3 days with anti-CD3 OKT3 or CD3/CD28 beads. The material was healthy donor T cells cultured with leukemia cells, obtained from a culture containing a bispecific antibody targeting TCR Vbeta12. The source is a human donor in good health. Some clones in this sample may be carry-over from other donors' samples.

This clonotype was observed many times. V is TRBV6-1 and J is TRBJ1-1; D gene unclear. Germline V gene lookup returns CDR1 MNHNS and CDR2 SASEGT. The CDR3 runs to 19 residues. V lost 1 base to trimming and J lost 0 bases, with 21 bases between them. The CDR3 coding sequence is TGTGCCAGCAGTGAAGGTGTTTTCGGCCGAAGCAAGATGAACACTGAAGCTTTCTTT. Amino acid sequence: CASSEGVFGRSKMNTEAFF.

This clonotype has at least ten counts. The chain is built from TRBV7-3 and TRBJ1-1; TRBD1 agrees at 7 bases. The CDR3 extends over 15 amino acids. The V gene end was trimmed by 4 bases and the J gene end by 2 bases; junction bases not matched to a gene: 7. Germline CDR1 is SGHTA and CDR2 is FQGTGA. CDR3 in DNA: TGTGCCAGCAGCTCCCAAGGGGGCGGAAACACTGAAGCTTTCTTT. The encoded protein is CASSSQGGGNTEAFF.

This clonotype was found many times. The rearrangement joins TRBV5-1 to TRBJ1-6, with 9 bases identical to TRBD1. There are 17 residues in the CDR3. Germline CDR1 reads SGHRS; CDR2 reads YFSETQ. V lost 3 bases to trimming and J lost 1 base; unmatched junction nucleotides: 5. The chain's CDR3 is CASSSGQGTSYNSPLHF. The CDR3 coding sequence is TGCGCCAGCAGCTCGGGACAGGGTACGTCCTATAATTCACCCCTCCACTTT.

This clonotype was recorded many times. This chain connects TRBV6-2 or TRBV6-3 to TRBJ2-5, with 8 nucleotides matching TRBD1. CDR3 length equals 13 residues. V lost 6 bases and J lost 7; bases outside the gene matches: 7. The V gene's germline CDR1 is MNHEY and CDR2 SVGEGT. CDR3 loop: CASRPTGDGTQYF. CDR3 nucleotide sequence: TGTGCCAGCAGACCGACAGGGGACGGGACCCAGTACTTC.

The sample holds many counts of this clonotype. The chain uses TRBV29-1 and TRBJ1-1; the D is unclear. This CDR3 has 14 residues. The germline V gene has CDR1 SQVTM and CDR2 ANQGSEA. The V and J ends lost 6 bases and 0 bases respectively, with 14 bases between them. DNA of the CDR3: TGCAGCGTAGCCCGACAAGCCGTGAACACTGAAGCTTTCTTT. Its protein product is CSVARQAVNTEAFF.

A word on this clonotype: The missing conserved phenylalanine or tryptophan at the end of this CDR3 makes a read error likely. V usage is TRBV7-3 and J usage is TRBJ2-1, with D perhaps being TRBD1 or TRBD2 (5 bases each). The CDR3 has 15 amino acids. The V gene's germline CDR1 is SGHTA and CDR2 FQGTGA. Trimming cost V 10 bases and J 0 bases, with 16 bases left between them. The CDR3 bases are TGTGCCACTTCCGAGGGGATCCTCTCCTACAATGAGCAGTTCCTC. The encoded protein is CATSEGILSYNEQFL.

This clonotype has at least ten counts. The chain recombines TRBV7-9 with TRBJ1-4; 8 nucleotides match TRBD1. The CDR3 is made up of 15 amino acids. After removal of 1 base from V and 5 bases from J, the junction contained 3 bases not matched to a gene. Per germline, CDR1 SEHNR and CDR2 FQNEAQ (reference sequence). CDR3 loop: CASSLEGTGNEKLFF. The CDR3, as DNA: TGTGCCAGCAGCTTAGAGGGGACAGGCAATGAAAAACTGTTTTTT.

This clonotype was seen many times. The chain is built from TRBV27 and TRBJ1-1; D remains ambiguous. The CDR3 sequence is 14 residues long. Trimming removed 7 bases at V and 6 bases at J, with 18 bases between. CDR1 MNHEY and CDR2 SMNVEV come from the germline V gene (reference sequence). The DNA for the CDR3 is TGTGCCAGCACCCCCACGTGGGGTAGGGCTGAAGCTTTCTTT. This codes for CASTPTWGRAEAFF.

This clonotype was counted many times. The chain employs TRBV5-6 and TRBJ2-1; tentative D call: TRBD2 (5 bases). The CDR3 is 15 amino acids. Germline CDR1 SGHDT, CDR2 YYEEEE. The V end lost 4 bases, the J end lost 7 bases, and 18 bases lay between the germline ends. In DNA, the CDR3 is TGTGCCAGCAGCCCCCCTAACGGGGTGCAGAATGAGCAGTTCTTC. It yields the protein CASSPPNGVQNEQFF.

This clonotype is medium-sized (0.01 to 0.1%) in the sample. The chain combines TRBV28 with TRBJ2-1; D ambiguous. Germline lookup yields CDR1 MDHEN and CDR2 SYDVKM. The CDR3 has 15 amino acids. V was shortened by 3 bases and J by 0 bases, with 9 bases between the two germline ends. The CDR3 DNA sequence: TGTGCCAGCAGTTTTTTAGGTAGCTCCTACAATGAGCAGTTCTTC. Residues: CASSFLGSSYNEQFF.

This clonotype was seen many times. The V and J genes are TRBV19 and TRBJ2-1; 7 positions agree with TRBD1. This CDR3 region has 13 residues. CDR1 is LNHDA and CDR2 is SQIVND in the germline V gene (reference sequence). The V segment lost 3 bases and the J segment 8 bases; nucleotides outside the gene matches: 4. The CDR3 is CASSMAGGDEQFF. CDR3 coding DNA: TGTGCCAGTAGTATGGCAGGGGGTGATGAGCAGTTCTTC.

This clonotype is categorized as medium-sized. This chain uses TRBV6-1 with TRBJ1-1, with D tentatively TRBD1 (5 bases). CDR1 and CDR2 (germline): MNHNS, SASEGT. Trimming left V 2 bases short and J 4 bases short, with 11 bases between. The CDR3 covers 14 residues. CDR3 sequence (DNA): TGTGCCAGCAGTGAACGGGGCTCGGGCACTGAAGCTTTCTTT. This encodes CASSERGSGTEAFF.

By share of the sample, this clonotype is medium-sized (0.01 to 0.1%). The chain links TRBV27 to TRBJ2-2, with D unclear. The CDR3 loop spans 14 amino acids. CDR1 is MNHEY and CDR2 is SMNVEV in the germline V gene (reference sequence). The V and J ends lost 5 bases and 5 bases respectively, with 12 bases between them. As DNA, the CDR3 is TGTGCCAGCAGTCCACCGGGCCCGACCGGGGAGCTGTTTTTT. It yields the protein CASSPPGPTGELFF.

This clonotype was counted ten times or more. The chain carries TRBV18 and TRBJ1-3; tentatively, D is TRBD1 (6 bases). The germline gives CDR1 KGHSH, CDR2 LQKENI. The V and J ends lost 3 bases and 0 bases respectively, with 12 bases between them. This CDR3 spans 16 amino acids. CDR3 region: CASSPYDRTSGNTIYF. The CDR3 DNA reads TGTGCCAGCTCACCGTACGACAGGACCTCTGGAAACACCATATATTTT. Drawing the rest from reference TRBV18 and TRBJ1-3, the complete variable domain is NAGVMQNPRHLVRRRGQEARLRCSPMKGHSHVYWYRQLPEEGLKFMVYLQKENIIDESGMPKERFSAEFPKEGPSILRIQQVVRGDSAAYFCASSPYDRTSGNTIYFGEGSWLTVV.

This clonotype was found many times. The chain has TRBV7-7 and TRBJ1-1; D unclear. The CDR3 contains 12 residues. Germline lookup yields CDR1 SSHAT and CDR2 FNYEAQ (reference sequence). The CDR3, as DNA: TGTGCTAGGGTTGGCGGTGGAGCTGAAGCTTTCTTT. This encodes CARVGGGAEAFF.

This clonotype was counted ten times or more. The chain carries TRBV4-1 and TRBJ2-7, with TRBD1 as a possible D gene (6 bases). Trimming left V 1 base short and J 3 bases short, with 10 bases between. Per germline, CDR1 MGHRA and CDR2 YSYEKL. This CDR3 region has 14 residues. The CDR3 region has the DNA TGCGCCAGCAGCCAAGTAACAGGGCTCTACGAGCAGTACTTC. Protein sequence: CASSQVTGLYEQYF.

Ten or more counts support this clonotype. This chain links TRBV27 with TRBJ2-1; D is possibly TRBD1 or TRBD2 (6 bases each). Looked up from germline, CDR1 is MNHEY and CDR2 is SMNVEV (reference sequence). The CDR3 sequence is 15 residues long. V was clipped by 2 bases and J by 0 bases, with 8 bases between them. CDR3 in amino acids: CASSLRGDSYNEQFF. The CDR3 region has the DNA TGTGCCAGCAGTTTAAGGGGGGACTCCTACAATGAGCAGTTCTTC.

J is TRBJ1-1 and V is TRBV29-1; D is ambiguous. The germline gives CDR1 SQVTM, CDR2 ANQGSEA. CDR3 length: 12 residues. Trimming removed 2 bases from V and 6 bases from J, with 10 bases in between. DNA for the CDR3: TGCAGCGTTGAATGGGGTGGGGCTGAAGCTTTCTTT. As protein: CSVEWGGAEAFF.

The gene calls are TRBV20-1 and TRBJ1-1; a weak D match, TRBD1 (5 bases). CDR1 and CDR2 (germline): DFQATT, SNEGSKA (reference sequence). V lost 1 base and J 5 bases, leaving 11 bases between the germline ends. This CDR3 has 13 amino acids. CDR3 sequence reads: CSARGRGWTEAFF. In DNA form, the CDR3 reads TGCAGTGCTAGAGGACGGGGGTGGACTGAAGCTTTCTTT.

This clonotype was seen ten or more times. The chain recombines TRBV5-6 with TRBJ2-5, with a possible D match to TRBD1 (6 bases). CDR1 is SGHDT, CDR2 YYEEEE, per germline. V was cut by 0 bases and J by 3 bases, with 12 bases left in between. CDR3 length equals 15 residues. The CDR3 spells CASSLVKGVEETQYF. CDR3 bases: TGTGCCAGCAGCTTGGTCAAGGGGGTTGAAGAGACCCAGTACTTC. The variable domain in full, with the rest retrieved from reference TRBV5-6 and TRBJ2-5, is DAGVTQSPTHLIKTRGQQVTLRCSPKSGHDTVSWYQQALGQGPQFIFQYYEEEERQRGNFPDRFSGHQFPNYSSELNVNALLLGDSALYLCASSLVKGVEETQYFGPGTRLLVL.

At least ten counts were recorded for this clonotype. This chain uses TRBV27 with TRBJ2-5; 9 nucleotides line up with TRBD1. Germline V CDR1 and CDR2: MNHEY, SMNVEV (reference sequence). The CDR3 is made up of 13 amino acids. V was pared by 8 bases and J by 9 bases, with 10 bases of the junction left unmatched. CDR3 coding DNA: TGTGCCAGCGGTCCCGGGACAGGGACGGCCCAGTACTTC. Encoded protein: CASGPGTGTAQYF.

This clonotype appeared many times. This chain connects TRBV18 to TRBJ1-1; D gene ambiguous. V was shortened by 2 bases and J by 4 bases, with 8 bases between the two germline ends. This CDR3 spans 13 amino acids. Germline lookup yields CDR1 KGHSH and CDR2 LQKENI. DNA of the CDR3: TGTGCCAGCTCACCAGGCGGCCTCACTGAAGCTTTCTTT. Its translation is CASSPGGLTEAFF.

This clonotype was seen many times. This chain links TRBV20-1 with TRBJ2-7; D gene unclear. The CDR3 has 14 residues. V was cut by 1 base and J by 0 bases, with 10 bases left in between. Germline assignment: CDR1 DFQATT and CDR2 SNEGSKA (reference sequence). CDR3 bases: TGCAGTGCTAGAGGACGGCAGTTCTCCTACGAGCAGTACTTC. Amino acid sequence: CSARGRQFSYEQYF.

The V gene is TRBV20-1, the J gene TRBJ2-7; D is uncertain. V lost 7 bases and J lost 4, with 17 bases in between. Germline V gives CDR1 DFQATT, CDR2 SNEGSKA (reference sequence). CDR3 size: 13 residues. The DNA for the CDR3 is TGCAGTGTCCCGGATAGGCAAGAGTACGAGCAGTACTTC. This codes for CSVPDRQEYEQYF.

This clonotype has a count of ten or more. J is TRBJ2-5 and V is TRBV2; 8 nucleotides match TRBD1. This CDR3 comprises 14 residues. Per the germline V gene, CDR1 is SNHLY and CDR2 is FYNNEI. With V trimmed by 7 bases and J by 5 bases, 9 bases remained unmatched. The CDR3 DNA is TGTGCCAGCATTTTAGGACAGGGAAAGGAGACCCAGTACTTC. Its protein product is CASILGQGKETQYF.

There are many counts of this clonotype. The rearrangement uses TRBV7-9 and TRBJ1-1, with D hard to call. Trimming shortened V by 6 bases and J by 4 bases, and 9 bases separated the two germline ends. The CDR3 runs to 12 residues. Germline assignment: CDR1 SEHNR and CDR2 FQNEAQ (reference sequence). CDR3: CASRLGGTEAFF. As DNA, the CDR3 is TGTGCCAGCAGGCTAGGAGGCACTGAAGCTTTCTTT.

This clonotype was seen ten or more times. The rearrangement joins TRBV4-1 to TRBJ2-7, with 11 bases matching TRBD2. Losses at the gene ends were 5 bases for V and 6 bases for J; bases not matched to a gene: 9. The germline gives CDR1 MGHRA, CDR2 YSYEKL. The CDR3 extends over 15 amino acids. CDR3 protein: CASSSPGLADTEQYF. The CDR3 coding sequence is TGCGCCAGCAGCTCTCCGGGACTAGCGGACACCGAGCAGTACTTC.

By sample fraction, this clonotype is medium-sized. This chain joins TRBV4-1 and TRBJ1-6, with a possible D match to TRBD1 (5 bases). Between the trimmed V and J ends, which lost 3 bases and 9 bases, there was a span of 18 bases. Germline V gene sequence: CDR1 MGHRA, CDR2 YSYEKL. This CDR3 is built from 16 residues. The CDR3: CASSQWVGAVGSPLHF. The CDR3 bases are TGCGCCAGCAGCCAGTGGGTCGGGGCTGTGGGTTCACCCCTCCACTTT.

This clonotype was detected ten times or more. V and J are TRBV19 and TRBJ1-1; D remains ambiguous. V lost 10 bases and J lost 8, with 17 bases in between. CDR1 and CDR2 (germline): LNHDA, SQIVND (reference sequence). The CDR3 extends over 12 amino acids. The chain's CDR3 is CATRVSLQEAFF. The DNA for the CDR3 is TGTGCCACCCGGGTATCGCTCCAAGAAGCTTTCTTT.

In its sample, this clonotype was seen many times. The chain recombines TRBV5-6 with TRBJ1-1, with no clear D. The germline gives CDR1 SGHDT, CDR2 YYEEEE. CDR3 length: 13 residues. V was pared by 4 bases and J by 1 base, with 8 bases between. This CDR3 is CASSPSGNTEAFF. The CDR3 nucleotides are TGTGCCAGCAGCCCTAGCGGGAACACTGAAGCTTTCTTT.

This clonotype occurred many times. The chain joins TRBV28 to TRBJ1-1; 8 bases agree with TRBD1. The CDR3 totals 14 residues. Germline CDR1 is MDHEN and CDR2 is SYDVKM. J lost 6 bases, V lost 2 bases, and 5 bases had no gene match. Written as DNA, the CDR3 is TGTGCCAGCAGTTTAGTCGGACAGGGCCCTGAAGCTTTCTTT. It translates to CASSLVGQGPEAFF. The full variable domain, its missing parts supplied by reference TRBV28 and TRBJ1-1, is DVKVTQSSRYLVKRTGEKVFLECVQDMDHENMFWYRQDPGLGLRLIYFSYDVKMKEKGDIPEGYSVSREKKERFSLILESASTNQTSMYLCASSLVGQGPEAFFGQGTRLTVV.

Judged by abundance, this clonotype is medium-sized. This chain joins TRBV6-5 and TRBJ2-1; D is tentatively TRBD1 or TRBD2 (7 bases each). Trimming cost V 7 bases and J 8 bases, with 24 bases left between them. This CDR3 is 16 amino acids long. Germline values: CDR1 MNHEY, CDR2 SVGAGI. This CDR3 reads CASTPDREGNGDEQFF. The CDR3 DNA sequence: TGTGCCAGCACCCCCGACAGGGAGGGGAATGGCGATGAGCAGTTCTTC.